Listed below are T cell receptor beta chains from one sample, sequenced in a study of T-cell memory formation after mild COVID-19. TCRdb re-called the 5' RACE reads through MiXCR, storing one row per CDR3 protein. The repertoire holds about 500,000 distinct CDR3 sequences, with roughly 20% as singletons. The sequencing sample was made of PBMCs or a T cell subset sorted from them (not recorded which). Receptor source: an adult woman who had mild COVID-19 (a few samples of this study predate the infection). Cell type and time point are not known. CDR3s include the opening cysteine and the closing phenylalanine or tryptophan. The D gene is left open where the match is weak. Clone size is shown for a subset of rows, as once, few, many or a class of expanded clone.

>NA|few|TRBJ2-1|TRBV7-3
CASSLMGGPYNEQFF
TGTGCCAGCAGCTTAATGGGGGGGCCCTACAATGAGCAGTTCTTC
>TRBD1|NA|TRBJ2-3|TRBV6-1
CASSETLGQGTSTDTQYF
TGTGCCAGCAGTGAAACTCTAGGACAGGGGACTAGCACAGATACGCAGTATTTT
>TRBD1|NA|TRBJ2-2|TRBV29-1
CSVYLRDRGGTGELFF
TGCAGCGTTTACCTTCGGGACAGGGGGGGGACCGGGGAGCTGTTTTTT
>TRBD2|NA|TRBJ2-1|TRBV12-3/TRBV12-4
CASSFLAGGRNEQFF
TGTGCCAGCAGTTTCCTCGCGGGGGGGCGGAATGAGCAGTTCTTC
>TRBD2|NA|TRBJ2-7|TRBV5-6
CASSLATSGSWLYEQYF
TGTGCCAGCAGCTTGGCCACTAGCGGGAGTTGGCTCTACGAGCAGTACTTC
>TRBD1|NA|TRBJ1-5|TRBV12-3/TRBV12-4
CASSVAGTGGYSNQPQHF
TGTGCCAGCAGTGTAGCCGGGACAGGGGGTTATAGCAATCAGCCCCAGCATTTT
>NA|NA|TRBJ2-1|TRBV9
CASSVESRSNEQFF
TGTGCCAGCAGCGTAGAGTCGCGGTCCAATGAGCAGTTCTTC
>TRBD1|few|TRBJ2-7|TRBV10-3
CAIKAGQENYYEQYF
TGTGCCATCAAGGCGGGACAGGAGAACTACTACGAGCAGTACTTC
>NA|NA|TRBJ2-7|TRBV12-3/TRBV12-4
CASSRTNEQYF
TGTGCCAGCAGCCGGACTAACGAGCAGTACTTC
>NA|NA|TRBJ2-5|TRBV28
CASSGAGETQYF
TGTGCCAGCAGTGGGGCCGGGGAGACCCAGTACTTC
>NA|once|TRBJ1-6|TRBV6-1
CASRQGHNSPLHF
TGTGCCAGCAGACAGGGCCATAATTCACCCCTCCACTTT
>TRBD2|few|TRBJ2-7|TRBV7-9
CASSETGTSGTYEQYF
TGTGCCAGCAGCGAGACCGGGACTAGCGGGACCTACGAGCAGTACTTC
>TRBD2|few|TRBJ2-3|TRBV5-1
CASSSGLAGGQSTQYF
TGCGCCAGCAGCTCGGGACTAGCGGGGGGCCAGAGTACGCAGTATTTT
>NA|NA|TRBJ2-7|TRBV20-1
CSAETPGLRGDEQYF
TGCAGTGCTGAGACCCCGGGACTCCGGGGCGACGAGCAGTACTTC
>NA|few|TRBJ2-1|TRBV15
CATSREIGGQTYNEQFF
TGTGCCACCAGCAGAGAAATCGGGGGGCAGACCTACAATGAGCAGTTCTTC
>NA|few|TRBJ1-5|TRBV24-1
CATSDGQLNSNQPQHF
TGTGCCACCAGTGATGGACAGTTAAATAGCAATCAGCCCCAGCATTTT
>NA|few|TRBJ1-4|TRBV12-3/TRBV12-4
CASSFGPTPTNEKLFF
TGTGCCAGCAGTTTCGGACCAACACCAACTAATGAAAAACTGTTTTTT
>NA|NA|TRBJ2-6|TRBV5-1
CASSLVWTLDSGANVLTF
TGCGCCAGCAGCTTGGTTTGGACACTAGACTCTGGGGCCAACGTCCTGACTTTC
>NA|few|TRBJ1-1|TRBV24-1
CATSGSPGKAFF
TGTGCCACCAGTGGGTCCCCAGGGAAAGCTTTCTTT
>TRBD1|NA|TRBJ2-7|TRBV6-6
CASSYSEGGRTPYEQYF
TGTGCCAGCAGTTACTCAGAAGGGGGCCGGACTCCTTACGAGCAGTACTTC
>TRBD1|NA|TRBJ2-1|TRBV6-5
CASSYDGTGCANEQFF
TGTGCCAGCAGTTACGACGGGACAGGGTGTGCCAATGAGCAGTTCTTC
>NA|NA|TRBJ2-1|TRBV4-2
CASSQEASEAYNEQFF
TGTGCCAGCAGCCAAGAAGCGAGCGAGGCCTACAATGAGCAGTTCTTC
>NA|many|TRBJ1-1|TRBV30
CAWSWAYTEAFF
TGTGCCTGGAGTTGGGCGTACACTGAAGCTTTCTTT
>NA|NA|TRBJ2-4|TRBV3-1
CASSQAGIAKNIQYF
TGTGCCAGCAGCCAAGCGGGGATAGCCAAAAACATTCAGTACTTC
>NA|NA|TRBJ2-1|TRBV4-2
CASSLGRRNEQFF
TGTGCCAGCAGCCTAGGACGCCGCAATGAGCAGTTCTTC
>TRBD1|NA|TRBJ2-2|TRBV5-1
CASSSGQRTGELFF
TGCGCCAGCAGCTCGGGACAGAGAACCGGGGAGCTGTTTTTT
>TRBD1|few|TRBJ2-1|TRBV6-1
CASNPGTVSTQFF
TGTGCCAGCAACCCCGGGACAGTTTCGACGCAGTTCTTC
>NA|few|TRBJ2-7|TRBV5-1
CASSLAAVQNGYEQYF
TGCGCCAGCAGCTTGGCCGCAGTACAAAACGGGTACGAGCAGTACTTC
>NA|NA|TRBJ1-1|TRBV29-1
CSVHRNTEAFF
TGCAGCGTCCACAGGAACACTGAAGCTTTCTTT
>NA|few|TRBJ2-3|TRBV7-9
CASSSGTVSTDTQYF
TGTGCCAGCAGCTCCGGGACCGTTAGCACAGATACGCAGTATTTT
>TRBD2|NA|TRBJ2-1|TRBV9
CASSVDAGGHIYNEQFF
TGTGCCAGCAGCGTAGATGCGGGGGGCCATATATACAATGAGCAGTTCTTC